This record looks at one T cell receptor (beta chain) sequence and its context. The data were taken from a study of OX40 agonist ivuxolimab in advanced cancers. Looking at the study overall: Patients were dosed intravenously with ivuxolimab at 0.01 to 10 mg/kg every 2 weeks. Patients in dose escalation had liver, melanoma, kidney or head and neck cancers. Of mixed ages from about 23 to 79 and averaging about 60 years, the group was about 80% male.

Some clones are missing from TCRdb's copy, which holds only in-frame ones; the method was immunoSEQ multiplex PCR. The repertoire has 25,000 to 30,000 clones, around 80% of them found once; the top ten carry around 28%. Per the germline V gene, CDR1 is SGHRS and CDR2 is YFSETQ. After removal of 1 base from V and 2 bases from J, the junction contained 2 bases not matched to a gene. This CDR3 is 14 amino acids long. Material: CD4+ or CD8+ T cells sorted from blood, obtained in a trial of the OX40 agonist ivuxolimab. V is TRBV5-1 and J is TRBJ2-7, with 8 bases aligning to TRBD2. The origin of this receptor is an adult with an advanced solid tumor such as melanoma, head and neck, liver or kidney cancer. The DNA for the CDR3 is TGCGCCAGCAGCTTGTCACTAGCGGCCTACGAGCAGTACTTC. As protein: CASSLSLAAYEQYF.